The 19 T cell receptor beta chains below were found in one sample sequenced in a study of T cell responses to AZD1222 COVID-19 vaccine. Data came from immunoSEQ multiplex PCR; TCRdb stores just in-frame clones and leaves some out. The sample carries tens of thousands of clones, 86% recorded once. The specimen was peripheral blood, collected on day 0 of AZD1222 vaccination. Receptors were obtained from an adult in good health.

This clone showed up just a few times. The genes are TRBV5-1 and TRBJ1-2, with D possibly TRBD1 on 5 matching bases. Germline CDR1 and CDR2: SGHRS and YFSETQ. Trimming removed 0 bases from V and 1 base from J, with 10 bases in between. The CDR3 runs 15 residues. The CDR3 protein is CASSLGGGINYGYTF. The CDR3 DNA sequence: TGCGCCAGCAGCTTGGGTGGGGGAATTAACTATGGCTACACCTTC.

The DNA for the CDR3 is TGCGCCAGCAGCTTGGAGCCGACGGGGAGACGGTTCTATGGCTACACCTTC. It yields the protein CASSLEPTGRRFYGYTF. This chain joins TRBV5-1 and TRBJ1-2; D unclear. CDR3 size: 17 residues. V was clipped by 0 bases and J by 4 bases, with 19 bases between them. The germline CDR1 and CDR2 sequences are SGHRS and YFSETQ.

This clone has just one count. This rearrangement joins TRBV11-2 to TRBJ2-7; 10 bases match TRBD2. V dropped 2 bases and J dropped 3; count of bases not matched to a gene: 10. The CDR3 consists of 17 residues. Germline V gene lookup returns CDR1 SGHAT and CDR2 FQNNGV. CDR3 sequence: CASSLLFGLAARYEQYF. As DNA, the CDR3 is TGTGCCAGCAGCTTACTGTTCGGACTAGCGGCGCGCTACGAGCAGTACTTC.

The chain employs TRBV7-2 and TRBJ2-7, with 12 bases fitting TRBD2. CDR1 and CDR2 from the germline V gene are SGHTA and FQGNSA. The CDR3 has 15 residues. The V and J ends lost 5 bases and 2 bases, in that order; junction bases with no gene match: 4. The CDR3 nucleotides read TGTGCCAGCAGCGTGACTAGCGGGGGCCCCTACGAGCAGTACTTC. This encodes CASSVTSGGPYEQYF.

The chain joins TRBV18 to TRBJ2-1, with 9 bases that match TRBD1. The V and J ends lost 1 base and 7 bases, in that order; junction bases with no gene match: 11. CDR1 is KGHSH and CDR2 is LQKENI in the germline V gene. The CDR3 is 17 amino acids. DNA of the CDR3: TGTGCCAGCTCACCACTACCGACCGGGACAGGGTTGAATGAGCAGTTCTTC. Its translation: CASSPLPTGTGLNEQFF.

J is TRBJ2-5 and V is TRBV9; 8 nucleotides match TRBD2. The ends lost 0 bases at V and 5 bases at J; junction bases unmatched: 9. The CDR3 contains 16 residues. CDR1 is SGDLS, CDR2 YYNGEE, per germline. CDR3 sequence reads: CASSVGVAGFSETQYF. The CDR3 DNA reads TGTGCCAGCAGCGTAGGGGTAGCGGGGTTTTCGGAGACCCAGTACTTC.

The chain carries TRBV19 and TRBJ2-5; tentatively, D is TRBD1 or TRBD2 (5 bases each). V was pared by 7 bases and J by 4 bases, with 19 bases between. This CDR3 region has 15 residues. The germline V gene encodes CDR1 LNHDA and CDR2 SQIVND (reference sequence). CDR3 in amino acids: CASTSGTTTLETQYF. CDR3 sequence (DNA): TGTGCCAGTACGTCCGGGACCACTACCCTAGAGACCCAGTACTTC.

The V and J genes are TRBV6-5 and TRBJ1-2; TRBD1 matches 9 bases. The ends lost 5 bases at V and 6 bases at J; junction bases unmatched: 7. The CDR3 has 14 amino acids. Germline CDR1 and CDR2: MNHEY and SVGAGI. Here the CDR3 DNA reads TGTGCCAGCAGTACCGGGACAGGGATGCATGGCTACACCTTC. Amino acids: CASSTGTGMHGYTF.

The chain has TRBV13 and TRBJ2-1; TRBD1 matches 9 bases. CDR3 length: 13 amino acids. Germline CDR1 reads PRHDT; CDR2 reads FYEKMQ (reference sequence). V was clipped by 4 bases and J by 12 bases; unmatched bases: 7. The CDR3 reads CASSSTGQGLQFF. The CDR3 nucleotides read TGTGCCAGCAGCTCGACGGGACAGGGATTGCAGTTCTTC.

This rearrangement joins TRBV5-1 to TRBJ2-7, with a possible D match to TRBD2 (6 bases). Per the germline V gene, CDR1 is SGHRS and CDR2 is YFSETQ. V was clipped by 4 bases and J by 0 bases, with 17 bases between them. The CDR3 covers 16 residues. CDR3 loop: CASSTNSGTSSYEQYF. The CDR3 nucleotides read TGCGCCAGCAGCACAAACTCCGGGACTTCCTCCTACGAGCAGTACTTC.

This clone was counted only a few times. V gene TRBV7-9 combines with J gene TRBJ2-3; D could derive from TRBD1 or TRBD2 (5 bases each). The germline gives CDR1 SEHNR, CDR2 FQNEAQ (reference sequence). CDR3 size: 14 residues. V was trimmed by 7 bases and J by 7 bases, leaving 18 bases between them. The CDR3 region is CASNSRDGGYTQYF. Here the CDR3 DNA reads TGTGCCAGCAACTCCCGGGACGGTGGATATACGCAGTATTTT.

V gene TRBV3-1 (or the pseudogene TRBV3-2) combines with J gene TRBJ1-2, with a tentative D call TRBD1 (5 bases). This CDR3 is 16 amino acids long. V lost 1 base, J lost 8 bases, and 20 bases lay in between. Germline V gene sequence: CDR1 LGHDT, CDR2 YNNKEL (reference sequence). The DNA of the CDR3 is TGTGCCAGCAGCCAAGCGGGCCGGGACCACCGTCGGGGCTACACCTTC. Protein sequence: CASSQAGRDHRRGYTF.

The J gene is TRBJ1-2, the V gene TRBV6-5, with 8 bases fitting TRBD1. Per the germline V gene, CDR1 is MNHEY and CDR2 is SVGAGI. This CDR3 spans 13 amino acids. After removal of 6 bases from V and 6 bases from J, the junction contained 6 bases not matched to a gene. CDR3 loop: CASRMDRVNGYTF. In nucleotides, the CDR3 is TGTGCCAGCAGAATGGACAGGGTGAATGGCTACACCTTC.

The rearrangement joins TRBV29-1 to TRBJ1-4; D unresolved. V lost 7 bases to trimming and J lost 7 bases, with 13 bases between them. The CDR3 spans 12 residues. Germline loops: CDR1 SQVTM, CDR2 ANQGSEA. The CDR3, as DNA: TGCAGCGGGGCGGGAAAGGGTGAAAAACTGTTTTTT. Encoded protein: CSGAGKGEKLFF.

The chain is built from TRBV12-3 or TRBV12-4 and TRBJ2-5; no definite D call. This CDR3 has 11 residues. Deletions cut 5 bases from V and 5 bases from J, with 6 bases between. CDR3 region: CASSRRETQYF. For the CDR3, the DNA is TGTGCCAGCAGTCGAAGGGAGACCCAGTACTTC.

This chain uses TRBV2 with TRBJ2-7; D is perhaps TRBD2 (5 bases). The CDR3 is 14 residues long. Germline V lookup: CDR1 SNHLY, CDR2 FYNNEI. The V and J ends lost 8 bases and 4 bases respectively, with 18 bases between them. The CDR3 sequence is CASLGARGSYEQYF. The DNA for the CDR3 is TGTGCCAGCCTGGGAGCCCGGGGTTCGTACGAGCAGTACTTC.

The chain has TRBV19 and TRBJ2-7; TRBD1 agrees at 7 bases. Germline-derived CDR1 and CDR2 are LNHDA and SQIVND (reference sequence). V shed 7 bases and J 0 bases; nucleotides not matched to a gene: 9. The CDR3 loop spans 15 amino acids. This CDR3 reads CASKGTGVGSYEQYF. The CDR3 DNA is TGTGCCAGTAAGGGAACAGGGGTAGGCTCCTACGAGCAGTACTTC.

V gene TRBV6-2 or TRBV6-3 combines with J gene TRBJ2-7, with D possibly being TRBD2 (6 bases). The V end lost 4 bases, the J end lost 2 bases, and 12 bases lay between the germline ends. Looked up from germline, CDR1 is MNHEY and CDR2 is SVGEGT. The CDR3 consists of 14 residues. CDR3 nucleotide sequence: TGTGCCAGCAGTTCCGAGACTAGACCCTACGAGCAGTACTTC. Protein product: CASSSETRPYEQYF.

The chain recombines TRBV7-2 with TRBJ1-3; maybe TRBD1 (6 bases). CDR3 length: 16 amino acids. V lost 5 bases, J lost 0 bases, and 14 bases lay in between. The germline CDR1 and CDR2 sequences are SGHTA and FQGNSA. The CDR3 region has the DNA TGTGCCAGCAGCATCTCCGGGACAAACTCTGGAAACACCATATATTTT. Protein: CASSISGTNSGNTIYF.